This T cell receptor (beta chain) was recovered during a study of T-cell memory formation after mild COVID-19. Notes on the study in general: Clones shrinking from day 15 to 85 showed even CD4/CD8 mixes; later expanders tilted CD4+. Proof of SARS-CoV-2 specificity was absent for the second-wave clones that crested on day 37.

Turning to this clonotype: What it binds is unknown.

TCRdb analysed the 5' RACE reads with MiXCR anew, one entry per CDR3 protein. This table has about 250,000 distinct CDR3 sequences, 15% to 20% appearing once. The germline V gene encodes CDR1 MNHEY and CDR2 SMNVEV (reference sequence). Trimming took 3 bases from V and 10 from J, leaving 13 bases between them. This CDR3 comprises 14 residues. The clonotype was recovered from a man in his late teens or twenties who had mild COVID-19 (a few samples of this study predate the infection). Cell type and time point are not known. J is TRBJ1-6 and V is TRBV27, with no clear D. Sequenced: PBMCs or a T cell subset sorted from them (not recorded which). CDR3 protein: CASSFTSPSSPLHF. In DNA, the CDR3 is TGTGCCAGCAGTTTCACAAGCCCTAGCTCACCCCTCCACTTT.